In its sample, the clone carrying this T cell receptor beta chain ranks as medium-sized (0.01 to 0.1%). V lost 1 base, J lost 6 bases, and 7 bases lay in between. There are 13 residues in the CDR3. The V gene's germline CDR1 is SGHTA and CDR2 FQGNSA. TRB rearrangements spanning V, D and J were amplified using mixed TRB-A/B primers. Via MiXCR, TCRdb re-called the multiplex PCR reads, giving one row per CDR3 protein. The data show about 5,100 distinct CDR3 sequences, around 30% seen once. This specimen comes from a study of T cell repertoires in aging, cancer and after chemotherapy. Amplification of TCR beta used genomic DNA extracted from peripheral blood.

The chain joins TRBV7-2 to TRBJ1-5; no clear D. Sequencing used blood. The source is a human donor with a solid tumor. The CDR3 DNA follows: TGTGCCAGCAGCTTAGACAGTCGTCAGCCCCAGCATTTT. It yields the protein CASSLDSRQPQHF.